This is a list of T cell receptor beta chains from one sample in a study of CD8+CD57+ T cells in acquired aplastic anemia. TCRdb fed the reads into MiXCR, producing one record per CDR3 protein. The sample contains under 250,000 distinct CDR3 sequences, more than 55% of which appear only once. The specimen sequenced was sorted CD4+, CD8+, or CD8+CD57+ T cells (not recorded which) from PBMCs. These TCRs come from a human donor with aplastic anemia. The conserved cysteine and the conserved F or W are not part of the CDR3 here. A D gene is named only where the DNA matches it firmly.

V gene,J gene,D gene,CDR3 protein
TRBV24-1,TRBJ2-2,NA,ATSDPPGNGELF
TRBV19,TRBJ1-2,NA,ASSIEQAYGYT
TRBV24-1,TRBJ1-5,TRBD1,ATSDSGQGDQPQH
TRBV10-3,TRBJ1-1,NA,AISAGATGLNTEAF
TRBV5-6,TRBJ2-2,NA,ASSLGGVNTGELF
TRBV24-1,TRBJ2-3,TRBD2,ATSESSGGAYNEQY
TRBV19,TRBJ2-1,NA,ASSLMTGTNEQF
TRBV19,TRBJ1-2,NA,ASRTVLSYGYT
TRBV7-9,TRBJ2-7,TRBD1,ASSLGAGGSYEQY
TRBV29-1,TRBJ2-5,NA,SVVGQGWETQY
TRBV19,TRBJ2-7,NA,ASSIERGKSEQY
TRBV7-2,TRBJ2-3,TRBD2,ASSLGLAGGAADTQY
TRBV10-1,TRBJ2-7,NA,ASSEQPYEQY
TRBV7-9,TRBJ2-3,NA,ASSLLSGLDTQY
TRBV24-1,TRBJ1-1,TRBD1,ATSDSRQGDTEAF
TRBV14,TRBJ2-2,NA,ASSVRVTGELF
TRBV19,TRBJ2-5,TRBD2,ASSSRTSGDRGTQY
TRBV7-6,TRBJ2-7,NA,ASSLAGGRDEQY
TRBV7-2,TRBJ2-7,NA,ASSLGLTEQY
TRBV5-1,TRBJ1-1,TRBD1,ASRSGQGRAEAF
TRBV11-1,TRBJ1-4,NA,ASSWARNEKLF
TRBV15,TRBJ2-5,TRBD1,ATSRAGTGFQETQY
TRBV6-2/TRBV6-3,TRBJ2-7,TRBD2,ASSYSKLAGGPGSYEQY
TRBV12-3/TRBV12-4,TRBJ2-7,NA,ASSLEQAHYEQY
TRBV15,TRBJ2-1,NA,ATSSLVYWGRNEQF
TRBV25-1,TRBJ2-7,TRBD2,ASTSRGERYEQY
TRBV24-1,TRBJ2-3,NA,ATSETGGLRSDTQY
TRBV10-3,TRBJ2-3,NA,ASKAASTDTQY
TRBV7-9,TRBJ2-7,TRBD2,ASSPAASGSYEQY
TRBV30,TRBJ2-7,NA,AWSVGSTYEQY
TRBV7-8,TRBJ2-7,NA,AGSQVYEQY
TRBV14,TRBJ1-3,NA,ASSPIGNTIY
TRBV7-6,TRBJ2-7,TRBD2,ASSLALERGTGNYEQY
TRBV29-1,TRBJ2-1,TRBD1,SVESWGQGAFEQF
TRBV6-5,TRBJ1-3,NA,ASSYSGGDGNTIY
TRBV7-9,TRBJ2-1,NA,ASSLEVRVLANEQF
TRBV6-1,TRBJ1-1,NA,ASSDLGEAF
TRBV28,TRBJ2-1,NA,ASSRQGNEQF
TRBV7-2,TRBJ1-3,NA,ASSPYGGTNTIY
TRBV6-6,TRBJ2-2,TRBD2,ATPLFSGANTGELF
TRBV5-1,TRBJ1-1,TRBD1,ASSDRGLTVNTEAF
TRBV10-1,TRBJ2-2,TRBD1,ASSQGGTGYTGELF
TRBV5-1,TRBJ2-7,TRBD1,AGTINRGTYEQY
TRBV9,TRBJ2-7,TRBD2,ASSARSGSMDEQY
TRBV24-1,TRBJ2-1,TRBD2,ATSSGSSYNEQF
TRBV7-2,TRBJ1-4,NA,ASSLSGTTNEKLF
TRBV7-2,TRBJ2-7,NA,ASSLGWFSSTDTQY
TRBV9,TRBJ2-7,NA,ASSPPLLGAGHSYEQY
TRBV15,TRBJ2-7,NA,ATSREQGPYEQY
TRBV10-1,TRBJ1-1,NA,ASSEVKGMNTEAF
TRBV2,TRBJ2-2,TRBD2,ASSTSGGANTGELF
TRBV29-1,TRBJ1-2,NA,SVFQGNYGYT